Included here is one TCR beta chain sequence, with context. This clonotype was seen many times. Its antigen is still unknown. Base qualities are not at hand, and no much larger clone is one base apart. This specimen belongs to a study of regulatory T cells in long-lasting Graves disease (dated by TCRdb to about 2021). About the study as a whole: In the newly diagnosed Graves' disease group, patients had been taking antithyroid drugs for less than 3 months. Persistent Graves' disease patients were compared with newly diagnosed Graves' disease patients by peripheral blood TCR sequencing and RNA sequencing. The study took place in China and was registered as a clinical trial. A total of approximately 35 samples underwent TCR sequencing: some 13 from persistent and about 20 from newly diagnosed Graves' disease patients. Overall study outcomes, separate from this receptor: Only the TCR beta chain was sequenced and analyzed. Compared with newly diagnosed patients, patients with persistent Graves' disease had lower TCR Shannon entropy and fewer highly expanded clones, which suggests clonal expansion. Patients with persistent disease shared more public clonotypes (about 2,900) than newly diagnosed patients did (966). The authors acknowledged the small sample size as a limitation that may reduce accuracy. Peripheral blood alone was examined, since thyroid tissue, which constituted the primary lesion, could not be accessed. Preferential use of TRBV28, TRBJ1-2 and TRBJ2-5 was observed in persistent disease, whereas TRBV20-1 and TRBJ2-1 were favored in newly diagnosed disease.

Library preparation was by multiplex PCR. Sequencing instrument: Illumina HiSeq 4000. TCR beta libraries were built with iRepertoire HTBI primers and Arm-PCR amplification of CDR3 regions. Before sequencing, the PCR products went through gel purification. The published analysis was carried out like this. A total of around 66 TRBV and 14 TRBJ segments were identified across samples and were used for gene usage analysis of CDR3 amino acid clonotypes. COPE and FqMerger were used to merge the filtered high-quality paired reads into contigs. BLAST was used to align contigs to IMGT TRBV, TRBD and TRBJ reference genes, and CDR3 was defined according to IMGT. Highly expanded clones were defined as clonotypes with a frequency above 0.1%. Repertoire diversity was measured by Shannon entropy, and V-J evenness by the Gini coefficient. Clonotypes shared by more than one individual were considered public. Through fastp at Q25 and MiXCR, TCRdb rebuilt clones from the public reads, retaining in-frame beta chains. Every entry covers one CDR3 protein and lists the most common genes and DNA from its rows. Here the V and J calls rest on TCRdb's processing, not on the authors' analysis. The sample contains about 420,000 distinct CDR3 sequences, about 17% of them found a single time. Together, the top ten hold around a quarter of the sample.

The CDR3 holds 15 amino acids from the cysteine to the phenylalanine. The DNA shown is the 45-base CDR3, in frame from base 1. Taken from the germline V gene, the CDR1 and CDR2 loops are SGHDN and FVKESK. Trimming leaves V shorter by 4 bases and J shorter by 4 bases, with the junction holding 5 bases beyond the gene matches. Sample time point, as interpreted from the label and publication: newly diagnosed GD, antithyroid drugs for less than 3 months. For both TCR sequencing and RNA sequencing, RNA was extracted from PBMCs in TRIzol. The diagnosis of Graves' disease followed American Thyroid Association guidelines. Recruitment of patients was carried out at an endocrinology department in Xi'an, China. From each patient, approximately 9.9 milliliters of peripheral blood was collected into an EDTA anticoagulant tube. Ficoll Paque Plus density gradient separation was used to isolate PBMCs, and no further T cell sorting was performed. An Agilent 2100 Bioanalyzer and agarose gel were used to check RNA quality, and a NanoDrop 2000 was used to measure RNA concentration.

The data also belong to a second study, concerning T cells in Graves' hyperthyroidism and ophthalmopathy. As that second study puts it: Stable Graves' hyperthyroidism was defined as the absence of progression to ophthalmopathy over 18 months of follow-up. Hyperthyroidism patients were aged 18 to 65 years and newly diagnosed, with disease duration of less than 2 months. Any patient with an uncontrolled infection, another autoimmune disease, pregnancy or lactation was excluded. Diagnoses were based on clinical symptoms, serum thyroxine and TRAb, thyroid ultrasound and orbital computed tomography. For the first round of RT-PCR on the TCR CDR3, the HTBI primer set was used together with the Qiagen OneStep RT-PCR kit. Most expanded thyroid clonotypes (frequency above 0.001) were also found in blood, which suggests that blood repertoires may mirror thyroid immune responses. Ophthalmopathy was separated from stable hyperthyroidism by a 13 V-J signature model, with 85% to 90% sensitivity and about 81% specificity obtained in cross-validation and 80%/75% obtained in testing. In validation, progression to ophthalmopathy was predicted by the model with roughly 69% sensitivity and nearly 75% specificity, a median of around 6.5 months before onset. TCR V-J signatures able to tell the groups apart were searched for in a discovery cohort of about a hundred patients, of whom about 40 had Graves' ophthalmopathy and 57 had stable Graves' hyperthyroidism. Prospective prediction of ophthalmopathy was tested in an independent validation cohort of approximately 19 hyperthyroidism patients and 17 patients who later progressed to ophthalmopathy. For training and testing, the roughly 93 patients in the discovery cohort were randomly divided in a 7:3 ratio. The study also compared thyroid tissue and blood T-cell repertoires from 5 to 7 Graves' hyperthyroidism patients. Following sampling, methimazole starting at 30 mg daily was given to hyperthyroidism patients, and high-dose intravenous methylprednisolone was given to ophthalmopathy patients. The libraries were constructed in a second round of multiplex PCR and then size-selected and purified. Libraries were sequenced paired-end with 100 bp reads on an Illumina HiSeq2000. SOAPnuke was used to process the raw data, removing reads that contained adapters or uncalled bases, had a mean Phred below 15, or lacked an exact match to the constant primer or identifier. High-quality paired reads were merged with COPE v1.2.5, and unique nucleotide sequences were defined as clonotypes. MiTCR v1.1 was used to align the clonotypes against IMGT TRBV, TRBD and TRBJ reference segments. Only V-J combinations with frequency above 0.0001, covering about 99% of repertoires, were analysed. A TCS score was defined as the ratio between F50 (clonal expansion) and ExV (chaos), using BLOSUM62-based TCRdist between CDR3 peptides within each V-J. Welch's t-statistics and random forest reduced some 510 V-J features to around 14, which were used in a naive Bayes classifier (R e1071). Sample size was not statistically predetermined, and blinding of investigators to group allocation was not performed. According to the paper, TCR Vbeta CDR3 sequencing was carried out on approximately 140 peripheral blood samples, which came from approximately 41 ophthalmopathy, approximately 72 hyperthyroidism and roughly 17 progressor patients.

This sequence originates from a woman aged 18-29 years with Graves disease. Donor details come from another sample of the same person, matched by shared clones. Sequenced here: peripheral blood mononuclear cells (PBMCs), sampled at new diagnosis, from a patient treated with antithyroid drugs. Recombination linked TRBV14 to TRBJ2-1; the junction holds 9 bases that match TRBD2. The nucleotides read TGTGCCAGCAGCCGACTAGCGGAGCAATACAATGAGCAGTTCTTC. Translated, it gives CASSRLAEQYNEQFF.